These T cell receptor beta chains were read from a single sample in a study of blood T cell repertoires in COVID-19. Sequencing used immunoSEQ multiplex PCR; TCRdb keeps in-frame clones, though not all of them. The table has about 300,000 clones, 80% to 90% seen once. The sequenced material came from peripheral blood. Source of these receptors: a woman between 45 and 60 years old who had recovered from COVID-19. The CDR3 runs from the conserved cysteine through the conserved F or W. A D gene is named only where the DNA matches it firmly. Clone size is not always given. Where it is, it says once, few, many or a class for expanded clones.

V gene,J gene,clone size,D gene,CDR3 DNA,CDR3 protein
TRBV30,TRBJ2-2,few,-,TGTGCCTGGAGTGTACGCGGCACCGGGGAGCTGTTTTTT,CAWSVRGTGELFF
TRBV19,TRBJ2-3,-,TRBD1,TGTGCCAGTAGTAGCCCCGGGACAGGGGTCGATACGCAGTATTTT,CASSSPGTGVDTQYF
TRBV4-1,TRBJ2-3,-,-,TGCGCCAGCAGCCTCGGCGGAGATACGCAGTATTTT,CASSLGGDTQYF
TRBV28,TRBJ1-1,-,-,TGTGCCAGCACCACCCGCAGGGCTTTCTTT,CASTTRRAFF
TRBV28,TRBJ1-2,-,-,TGTGCCAGCACCTCGGGTCCTTATGGCTACACCTTC,CASTSGPYGYTF
TRBV7-3,TRBJ2-1,once,TRBD2,TGTGCCAGCAGCTTGACTAGCGGGAACTACAATGAGCAGTTCTTC,CASSLTSGNYNEQFF
TRBV4-3,TRBJ1-5,-,-,TGCGCCAGCAGCCAAGATCTAAGCATAGGGGTTGGCAATCAGCCCCAGCATTTT,CASSQDLSIGVGNQPQHF
TRBV21-1,TRBJ1-1,-,-,TGTGCCAGCAGGGTTCCTTGGCCAAAGAACACTGAAGCTTTCTTT,CASRVPWPKNTEAFF
TRBV28,TRBJ1-5,-,-,TGTGCCAGCAGTTCGCCCTCCAACATTAATCAGCCCCAGCATTTT,CASSSPSNINQPQHF
TRBV7-2,TRBJ2-5,-,-,TGTGCCAGCAGCTCACTAGCAGGTATCGGGCCCCAGTACTTC,CASSSLAGIGPQYF
TRBV5-4,TRBJ2-1,-,TRBD1,TGTGCCAGCAGCAACGCAATCCTCCGGACAGGGTCTGGTGAGCAGTTCTTC,CASSNAILRTGSGEQFF
TRBV7-2,TRBJ1-6,-,TRBD1,TGTGCCAGCAGCTTAGGGGACAGGTGGGGAAATTCACCCCTCCACTTT,CASSLGDRWGNSPLHF
TRBV7-9,TRBJ2-1,-,TRBD1,TGTGCCAGCAGCTTAGCCGGACAGGGGTTATACAATGAGCAGTTCTTC,CASSLAGQGLYNEQFF
TRBV7-9,TRBJ2-1,-,TRBD2,TGTGCCAGCAGCTCAAATGAGAGGGAGGGCCTGTTGGATGAGCAGTTCTTC,CASSSNEREGLLDEQFF
TRBV7-3,TRBJ2-1,-,TRBD2,TGTGCCAGCAGCTTAAAACTAGCGGGGCGCAATGAGCAGTTCTTC,CASSLKLAGRNEQFF
TRBV6-5,TRBJ2-3,-,-,TGTGCCAGCAGTTACAGGGGGAGCACAGATACGCAGTATTTT,CASSYRGSTDTQYF
TRBV7-2,TRBJ2-7,-,-,TGTGCCAGCAGCTTAGGGGGCTCTCTACGCTCCTACGAGCAGTACTTC,CASSLGGSLRSYEQYF
TRBV28,TRBJ1-1,-,-,TGTGCCAGCAGTTTGAAAGGGGGCACTGAAGCTTTCTTT,CASSLKGGTEAFF
TRBV6-6,TRBJ2-7,-,TRBD1,TGTGCCAGCAGTCACAAGGACGGGACAGGGCCTACCTACGAGCAGTACTTC,CASSHKDGTGPTYEQYF
TRBV7-9,TRBJ1-5,-,-,TGTGCCAGCAGCTTAGCGGGGGGGGTAGGGCAGCCCCAGCATTTT,CASSLAGGVGQPQHF
TRBV28,TRBJ1-2,-,-,TGTGCCAGCAGGGAGTTTGGGGCCAGCCCCTATGGCTACACCTTC,CASREFGASPYGYTF
TRBV19,TRBJ2-7,few,TRBD1,TGTGCCAGTAGCCCCCCTGGGACAGGGGCCTACGAGCAGTACTTC,CASSPPGTGAYEQYF
TRBV19,TRBJ1-1,-,TRBD1,TGTGCCAGTAGTATGGACAGGGGTGGGACTGAAGCTTTCTTT,CASSMDRGGTEAFF
TRBV5-4,TRBJ2-3,once,-,TGTGCCAGCAGCTTGTATCGCGAGGGCACAGATACGCAGTATTTT,CASSLYREGTDTQYF
TRBV6-5,TRBJ1-4,-,-,TGTGCCAGCAGTTACCTGGGGGCACCTAATGAAAAACTGTTTTTT,CASSYLGAPNEKLFF
TRBV10-3,TRBJ2-1,-,TRBD2,TGTGCCATCAGCCGAATGACTAGTGGGGAGGGTGAGCAGTTCTTC,CAISRMTSGEGEQFF
TRBV15,TRBJ2-7,-,TRBD1,TGTGCCACCAGCCGGGACAGGGGGTACGAGCAGTACTTC,CATSRDRGYEQYF
TRBV28,TRBJ2-1,-,TRBD2,TGTGCCAGCAGCCCTTCGGGGGGATCTAAGAACAATGAGCAGTTCTTC,CASSPSGGSKNNEQFF
TRBV11-2,TRBJ1-1,-,TRBD1,TGTGCCAGCAGCTCACTCAGGGGGGCCACTGAAGCTTTCTTT,CASSSLRGATEAFF
TRBV19,TRBJ1-5,once,-,TGTGCCTCCAGTAGGTTCGGGGAGGGCAATCAGCCCCAGCATTTT,CASSRFGEGNQPQHF
TRBV6-2/TRBV6-3,TRBJ2-5,-,-,TGTGCCAGCAGTGGCGGGACGGAGACCCAGTACTTC,CASSGGTETQYF